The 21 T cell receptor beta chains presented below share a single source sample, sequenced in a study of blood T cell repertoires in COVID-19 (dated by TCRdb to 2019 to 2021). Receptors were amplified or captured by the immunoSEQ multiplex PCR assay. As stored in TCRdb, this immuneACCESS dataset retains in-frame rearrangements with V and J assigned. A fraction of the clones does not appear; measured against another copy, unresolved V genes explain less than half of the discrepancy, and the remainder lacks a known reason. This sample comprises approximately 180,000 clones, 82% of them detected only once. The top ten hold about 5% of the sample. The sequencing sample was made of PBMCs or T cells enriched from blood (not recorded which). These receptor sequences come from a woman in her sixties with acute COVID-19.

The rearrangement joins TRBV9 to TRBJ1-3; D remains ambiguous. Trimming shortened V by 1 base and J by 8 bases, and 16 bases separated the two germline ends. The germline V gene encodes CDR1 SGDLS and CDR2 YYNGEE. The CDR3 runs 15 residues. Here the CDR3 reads CASSVQRAGIDTIYF. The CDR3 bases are TGTGCCAGCAGCGTACAGCGGGCCGGAATTGACACCATATATTTT.

The DNA of the CDR3 is TGTGCCAGCAGCTTAGATGGGGGGGGATCCCCCTACGAGCAGTACGTC. This sequence encodes CASSLDGGGSPYEQYV. The chain is built from TRBV7-2 and TRBJ2-7; 7 positions agree with TRBD2. Germline loops: CDR1 SGHTA, CDR2 FQGNSA. V lost 1 base and J lost 2; bases outside the gene matches: 8. The CDR3 consists of 16 residues.

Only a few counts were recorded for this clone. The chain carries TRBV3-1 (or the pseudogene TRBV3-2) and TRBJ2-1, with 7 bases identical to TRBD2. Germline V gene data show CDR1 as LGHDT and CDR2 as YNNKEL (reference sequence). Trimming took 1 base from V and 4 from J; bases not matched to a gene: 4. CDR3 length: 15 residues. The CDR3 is CASSQAGTTYNEQFF. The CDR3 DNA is TGTGCCAGCAGCCAAGCCGGGACTACTTACAATGAGCAGTTCTTC.

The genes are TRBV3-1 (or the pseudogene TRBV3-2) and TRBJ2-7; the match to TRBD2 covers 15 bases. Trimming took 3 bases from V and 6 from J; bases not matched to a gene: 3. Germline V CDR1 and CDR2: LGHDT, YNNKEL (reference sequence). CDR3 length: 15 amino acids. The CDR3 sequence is CASSQGLAGGREQYF. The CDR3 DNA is TGTGCCAGCAGCCAGGGACTAGCGGGAGGTCGCGAGCAGTACTTC.

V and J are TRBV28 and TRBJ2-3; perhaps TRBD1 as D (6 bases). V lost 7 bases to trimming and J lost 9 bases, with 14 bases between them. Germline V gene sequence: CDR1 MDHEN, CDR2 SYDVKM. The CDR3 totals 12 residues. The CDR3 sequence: CASTQTGGTQYF. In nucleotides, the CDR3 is TGTGCCAGCACCCAGACAGGTGGAACGCAGTATTTT.

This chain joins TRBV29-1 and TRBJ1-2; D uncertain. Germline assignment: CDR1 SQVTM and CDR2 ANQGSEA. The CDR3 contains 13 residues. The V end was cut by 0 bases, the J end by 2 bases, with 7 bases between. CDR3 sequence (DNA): TGCAGCGTTGAAGAGGTCAGGAACTATGGCTACACCTTC. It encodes CSVEEVRNYGYTF.

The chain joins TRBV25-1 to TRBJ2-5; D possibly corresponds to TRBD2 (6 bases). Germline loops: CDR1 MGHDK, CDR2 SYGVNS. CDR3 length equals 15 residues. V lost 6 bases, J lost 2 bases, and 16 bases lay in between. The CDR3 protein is CASRGTWGEQETQYF. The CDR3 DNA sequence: TGTGCCAGCAGGGGAACGTGGGGGGAACAAGAGACCCAGTACTTC. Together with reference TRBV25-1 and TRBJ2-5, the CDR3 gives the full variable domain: EADIYQTPRYLVIGTGKKITLECSQTMGHDKMYWYQQDPGMELHLIHYSYGVNSTEKGDLSSESTVSRIRTEHFPLTLESARPSHTSQYLCASRGTWGEQETQYFGPGTRLLVL.

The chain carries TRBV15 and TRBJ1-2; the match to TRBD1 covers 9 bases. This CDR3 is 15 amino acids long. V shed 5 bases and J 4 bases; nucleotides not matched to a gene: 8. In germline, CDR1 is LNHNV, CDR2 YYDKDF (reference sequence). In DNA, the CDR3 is TGTGCCACCAGCTCCAAGGGACAGGGCGCCTATGGCTACACCTTC. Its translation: CATSSKGQGAYGYTF.

The CDR3 is CASSMGDREGQPQHF. DNA for the CDR3: TGTGCCAGTAGTATGGGGGACAGGGAAGGTCAGCCCCAGCATTTT. The rearrangement links TRBV19 to TRBJ1-5; 9 positions match TRBD1. Germline V gene sequence: CDR1 LNHDA, CDR2 SQIVND (reference sequence). V shed 3 bases and J 6 bases; nucleotides not matched to a gene: 6. This CDR3 has 15 residues.

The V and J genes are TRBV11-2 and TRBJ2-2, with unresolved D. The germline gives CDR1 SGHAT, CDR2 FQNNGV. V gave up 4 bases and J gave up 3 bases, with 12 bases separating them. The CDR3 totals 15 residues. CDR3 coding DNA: TGTGCCAGCAGCTACTCGAACAGATACACCGGGGAGCTGTTTTTT. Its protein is CASSYSNRYTGELFF.

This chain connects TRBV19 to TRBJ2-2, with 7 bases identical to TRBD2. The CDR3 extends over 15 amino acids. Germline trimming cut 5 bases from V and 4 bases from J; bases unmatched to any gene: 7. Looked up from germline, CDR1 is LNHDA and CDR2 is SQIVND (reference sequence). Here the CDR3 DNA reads TGTGCCAGTAGTCGGCAGGGAGGGGTCACCGGGGAGCTGTTTTTT. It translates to CASSRQGGVTGELFF.

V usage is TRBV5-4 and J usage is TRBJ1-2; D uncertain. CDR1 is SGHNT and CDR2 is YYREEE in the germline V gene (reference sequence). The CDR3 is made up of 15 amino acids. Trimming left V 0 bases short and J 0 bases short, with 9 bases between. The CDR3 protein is CASSLDPPANYGYTF. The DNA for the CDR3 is TGTGCCAGCAGCTTGGATCCTCCAGCTAACTATGGCTACACCTTC.

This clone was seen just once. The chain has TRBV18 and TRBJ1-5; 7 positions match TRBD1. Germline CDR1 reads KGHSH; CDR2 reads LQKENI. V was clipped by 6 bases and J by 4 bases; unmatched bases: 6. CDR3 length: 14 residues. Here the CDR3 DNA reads TGTGCCAGCTCCCGGGCAGGGGGGAATCAGCCCCAGCATTTT. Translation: CASSRAGGNQPQHF. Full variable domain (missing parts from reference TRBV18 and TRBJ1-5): NAGVMQNPRHLVRRRGQEARLRCSPMKGHSHVYWYRQLPEEGLKFMVYLQKENIIDESGMPKERFSAEFPKEGPSILRIQQVVRGDSAAYFCASSRAGGNQPQHFGDGTRLSIL.

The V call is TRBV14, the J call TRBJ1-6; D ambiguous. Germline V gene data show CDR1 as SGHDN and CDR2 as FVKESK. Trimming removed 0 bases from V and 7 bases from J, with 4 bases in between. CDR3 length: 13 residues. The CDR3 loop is CASSQDYNSPLHF. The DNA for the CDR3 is TGTGCCAGCAGCCAAGACTACAATTCACCCCTCCACTTT.

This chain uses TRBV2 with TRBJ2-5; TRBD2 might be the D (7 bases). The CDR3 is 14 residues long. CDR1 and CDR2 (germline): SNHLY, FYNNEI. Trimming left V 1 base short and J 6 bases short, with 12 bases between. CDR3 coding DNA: TGTGCCAGCAGTGAAGGGGAGGGGGGGAAGACCCAGTACTTC. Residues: CASSEGEGGKTQYF.

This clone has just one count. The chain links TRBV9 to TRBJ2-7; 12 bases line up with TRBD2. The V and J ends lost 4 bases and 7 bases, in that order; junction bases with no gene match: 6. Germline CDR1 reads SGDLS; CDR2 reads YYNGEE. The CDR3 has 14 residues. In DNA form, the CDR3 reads TGTGCCAGCAGCCCGGGACTAGCGGGCAGGGAGCAGTACTTC. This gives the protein CASSPGLAGREQYF.

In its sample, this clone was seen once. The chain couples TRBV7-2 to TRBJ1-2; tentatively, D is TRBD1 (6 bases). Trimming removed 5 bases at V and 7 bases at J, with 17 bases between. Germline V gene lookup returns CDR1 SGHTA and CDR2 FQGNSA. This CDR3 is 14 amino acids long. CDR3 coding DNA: TGTGCCAGCAGCACACACCCGGGGGGCTCTGGCTACACCTTC. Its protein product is CASSTHPGGSGYTF.

CDR3 nucleotide sequence: TGTGCCAGCAGCCGACAGGGTAGTTACAATGAGCAGTTCTTC. Translated: CASSRQGSYNEQFF. This rearrangement joins TRBV7-6 to TRBJ2-1; 7 bases map to TRBD1. V lost 5 bases, J lost 4 bases, and 5 bases stayed unmatched. CDR1 is SGHVS and CDR2 is FNYEAQ in the germline V gene. The CDR3 is 14 residues long.

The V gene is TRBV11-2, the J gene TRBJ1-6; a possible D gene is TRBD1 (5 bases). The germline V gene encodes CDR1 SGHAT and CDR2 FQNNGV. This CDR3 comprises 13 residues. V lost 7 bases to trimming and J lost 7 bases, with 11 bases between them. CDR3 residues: CASTGDLNSPLHF. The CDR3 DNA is TGTGCCAGCACGGGGGACCTAAATTCACCCCTCCACTTT.

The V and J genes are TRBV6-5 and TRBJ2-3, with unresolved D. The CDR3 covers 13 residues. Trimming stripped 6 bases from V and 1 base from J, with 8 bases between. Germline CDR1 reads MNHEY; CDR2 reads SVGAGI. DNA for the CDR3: TGTGCCAGCAGGCCGCCGGGCACAGATACGCAGTATTTT. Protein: CASRPPGTDTQYF.

The CDR3 is CASSRQADQYQPQHF. As DNA, the CDR3 is TGTGCCAGCAGCCGACAGGCCGACCAATATCAGCCCCAGCATTTT. This chain connects TRBV5-6 to TRBJ1-5, with D tentatively TRBD1 (6 bases). This CDR3 spans 15 amino acids. V lost 4 bases, J lost 5 bases, and 16 bases lay in between. Germline CDR1 reads SGHDT; CDR2 reads YYEEEE.